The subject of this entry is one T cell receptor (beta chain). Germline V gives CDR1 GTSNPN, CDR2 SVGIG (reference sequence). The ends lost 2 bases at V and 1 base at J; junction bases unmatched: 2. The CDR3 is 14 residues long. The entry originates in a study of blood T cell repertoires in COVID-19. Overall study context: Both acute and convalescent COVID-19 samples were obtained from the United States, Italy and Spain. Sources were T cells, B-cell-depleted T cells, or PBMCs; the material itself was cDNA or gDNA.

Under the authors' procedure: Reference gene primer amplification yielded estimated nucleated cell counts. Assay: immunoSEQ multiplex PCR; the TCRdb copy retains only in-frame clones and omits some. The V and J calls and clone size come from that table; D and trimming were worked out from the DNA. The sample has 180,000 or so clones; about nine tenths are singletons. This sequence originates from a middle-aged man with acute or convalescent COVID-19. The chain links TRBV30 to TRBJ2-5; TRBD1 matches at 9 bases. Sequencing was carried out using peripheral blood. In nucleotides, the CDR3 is TGTGCCTGGAGTCGGACAGGGGCCCAAGAGACCCAGTACTTC. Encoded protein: CAWSRTGAQETQYF.